The clone carrying this T cell receptor (beta chain) was recorded many times. Its specificity is unknown. A single record per CDR3 protein comes from TCRdb applying MiXCR to the reads. The sample has 650,000 to 850,000 distinct CDR3 sequences, approximately 32% seen once. The sample is drawn from a study of T cell repertoires in cytomegalovirus infection. Overall study: CMV infection plus the matching HLA type was flagged by public TCR beta signatures.

The sequence derives from a human donor in good health (CMV status not recorded). Some clones in this sample may be carry-over from other donors' samples. The sample in question was cultured CD8+ T cells from PBMCs, obtained from culture after CMV antigen stimulation.

The CDR3: CASSSEPPLSSPIPQYF. The CDR3 DNA follows: TGTGCCAGCAGCTCAGAGCCCCCACTCAGTTCGCCTATTCCGCAGTATTTT. The chain recombines TRBV7-6 with TRBJ2-3, with D unresolved. V lost 4 bases and J 10 bases, leaving 27 bases between the germline ends. The CDR3 length is 17 residues. Germline V gene data show CDR1 as SGHVS and CDR2 as FNYEAQ.